This T cell receptor beta chain was identified during a study of beta chain features in type 1 diabetes. TCRB transcripts that were expressed got sequenced, as all of the isolated RNA had been reverse transcribed. Roughly 3.5 million reads per sample were averaged for naive, central memory and regulatory samples. The protocol was immunoSEQ multiplex PCR, while the TCRdb copy is restricted to in-frame clones and leaves out a portion. The sample has 600,000 to 700,000 clones; 9.5% to 15% are singletons. The study's findings and limits: Shorter TCRB CDR3s, moderately but significantly so, were found in Type 1 diabetes patients in all four CD4+ subsets. TCRB repertoires of naive, central memory and Treg cells appeared more similar among patients than among healthy donors.

A few counts support this clone. The antigen remains undetermined. Trimming took 2 bases from V and 3 from J, leaving 2 bases between them. CDR3 length: 10 residues. Germline V gives CDR1 DFQATT, CDR2 SNEGSKA (reference sequence). The clonotype originates from a man aged 30-40 years with type 1 diabetes. The specimen was naive CD4+ T cells from blood. This chain links TRBV20-1 with TRBJ2-7; D gene uncertain. The CDR3 protein is CSARNYEQYF. CDR3 coding DNA: TGCAGTGCTAGAAACTACGAGCAGTACTTC.